These 5 T cell receptor beta chains were sequenced from one sample in a study of beta chain features in type 1 diabetes. Since all of the isolated RNA was reverse transcribed, expressed TCRB transcripts were what got sequenced. Generated by immunoSEQ multiplex PCR, the TCRdb table keeps only in-frame clones and is missing some. Of about half a million clones in the sample, roughly 31% were seen once. The sequenced material came from naive CD4+ T cells from blood. The receptors derive from a young man in good health.

This clone has only a few counts. The V call is TRBV11-3, the J call TRBJ2-1; 7 bases align to TRBD2. Trimming took 2 bases from V and 0 from J; bases not matched to a gene: 4. Germline assignment: CDR1 SGHNT and CDR2 YENEEA. This CDR3 region has 16 residues. The CDR3 nucleotides read TGTGCCAGCAGCTTAAGGGCTAGCGGCTCCTACAATGAGCAGTTCTTC. This encodes CASSLRASGSYNEQFF.

J is TRBJ2-7 and V is TRBV2; 11 bases line up with TRBD2. The CDR3 covers 14 residues. Germline CDR1 reads SNHLY; CDR2 reads FYNNEI. After removal of 4 bases from V and 2 bases from J, the junction contained 1 base not matched to a gene. CDR3 region: CASSGTSGPYEQYF. CDR3 nucleotide sequence: TGTGCCAGCAGTGGGACTAGCGGGCCCTACGAGCAGTACTTC.

Details on this clone: Other DNA sequences in the same sample also yield this CDR3. The V call is TRBV15, the J call TRBJ2-5; D is unresolved. The ends were cut back, 0 bases at V and 5 bases at J, with 7 bases in the middle. Germline-derived CDR1 and CDR2 are LNHNV and YYDKDF (reference sequence). This CDR3 has 13 residues. CDR3 nucleotide sequence: TGTGCCACCAGCAGAGATCTGGGGGAGACCCAGTACTTC. Translation: CATSRDLGETQYF.

As DNA, the CDR3 is TGTGCCATCAGGGCCCAGGGGGACCTCGGTGAGCAGTACTTC. Translated, it gives CAIRAQGDLGEQYF. The V gene is TRBV10-3, the J gene TRBJ2-7; 7 nucleotides agree with TRBD1. From germline, CDR1 is ENHRY and CDR2 SYGVKD. This CDR3 has 14 amino acids. The junction had 12 bases not matched to a gene; V was cut back by 6 bases and J by 7 bases.

The chain carries TRBV7-9 and TRBJ2-7; 7 nucleotides align to TRBD1. Germline-derived CDR1 and CDR2 are SEHNR and FQNEAQ (reference sequence). The CDR3 consists of 15 residues. The V and J ends lost 5 bases and 2 bases, in that order; junction bases with no gene match: 9. The CDR3 sequence: CASSPRTGPPYEQYF. The CDR3 DNA follows: TGTGCCAGCAGCCCCCGGACAGGTCCCCCCTACGAGCAGTACTTC.